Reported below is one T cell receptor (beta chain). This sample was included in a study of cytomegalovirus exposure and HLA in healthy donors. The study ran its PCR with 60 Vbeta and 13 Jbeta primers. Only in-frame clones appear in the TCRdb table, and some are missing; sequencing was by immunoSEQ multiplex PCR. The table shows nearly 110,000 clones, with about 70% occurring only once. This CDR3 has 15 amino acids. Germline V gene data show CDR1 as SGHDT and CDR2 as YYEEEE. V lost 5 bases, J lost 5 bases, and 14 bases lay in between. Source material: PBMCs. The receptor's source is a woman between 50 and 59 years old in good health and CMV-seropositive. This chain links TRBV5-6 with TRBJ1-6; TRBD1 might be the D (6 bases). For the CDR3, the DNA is TGTGCCAGCAGTTACGACAGGCACGATAATTCACCCCTCCACTTT. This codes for CASSYDRHDNSPLHF.